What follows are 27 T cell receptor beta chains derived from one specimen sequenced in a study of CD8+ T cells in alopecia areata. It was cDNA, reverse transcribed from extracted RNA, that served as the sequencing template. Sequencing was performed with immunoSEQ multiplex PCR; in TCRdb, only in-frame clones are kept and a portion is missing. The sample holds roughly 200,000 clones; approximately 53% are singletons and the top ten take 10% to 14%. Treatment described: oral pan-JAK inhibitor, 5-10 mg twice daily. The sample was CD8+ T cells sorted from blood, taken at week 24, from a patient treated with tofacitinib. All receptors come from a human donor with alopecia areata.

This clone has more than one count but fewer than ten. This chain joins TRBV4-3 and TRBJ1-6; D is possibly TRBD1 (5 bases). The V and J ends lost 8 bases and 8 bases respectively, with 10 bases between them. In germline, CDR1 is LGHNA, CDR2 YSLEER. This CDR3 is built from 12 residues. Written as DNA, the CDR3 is TGCGCCAGCGGGGACGGGCATTCACCCCTCCACTTT. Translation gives CASGDGHSPLHF.

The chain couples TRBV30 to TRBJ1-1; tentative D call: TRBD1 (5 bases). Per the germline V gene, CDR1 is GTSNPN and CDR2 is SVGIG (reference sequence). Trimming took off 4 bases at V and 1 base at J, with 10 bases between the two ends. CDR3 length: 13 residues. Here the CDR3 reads CAWTVGTNTEAFF. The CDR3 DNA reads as TGTGCCTGGACGGTGGGGACGAACACTGAAGCTTTCTTT.

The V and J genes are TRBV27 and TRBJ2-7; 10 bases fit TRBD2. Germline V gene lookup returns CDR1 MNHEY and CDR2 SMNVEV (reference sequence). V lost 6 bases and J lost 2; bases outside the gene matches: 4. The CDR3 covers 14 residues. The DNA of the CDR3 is TGTGCCAGCAGGCCAGCGGGGGGGCCCTACGAGCAGTACTTC. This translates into CASRPAGGPYEQYF.

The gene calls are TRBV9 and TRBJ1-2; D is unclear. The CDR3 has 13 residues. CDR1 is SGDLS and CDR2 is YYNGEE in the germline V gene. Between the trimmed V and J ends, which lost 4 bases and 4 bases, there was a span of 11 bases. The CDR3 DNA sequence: TGTGCCAGCAGCTCGGGAGGAGTCTATGGCTACACCTTC. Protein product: CASSSGGVYGYTF.

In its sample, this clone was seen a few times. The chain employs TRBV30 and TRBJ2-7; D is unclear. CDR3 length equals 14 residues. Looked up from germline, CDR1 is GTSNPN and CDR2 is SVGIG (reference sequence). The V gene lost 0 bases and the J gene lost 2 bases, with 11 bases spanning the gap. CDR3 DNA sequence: TGTGCCTGGAGTGTTGATCTTACCGCCTACGAGCAGTACTTC. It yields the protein CAWSVDLTAYEQYF.

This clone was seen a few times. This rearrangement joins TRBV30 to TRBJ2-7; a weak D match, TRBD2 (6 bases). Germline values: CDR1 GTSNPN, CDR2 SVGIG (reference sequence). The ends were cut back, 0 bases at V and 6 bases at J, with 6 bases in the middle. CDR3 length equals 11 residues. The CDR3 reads CAWSVEGEQYF. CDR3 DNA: TGTGCCTGGAGTGTGGAGGGCGAGCAGTACTTC.

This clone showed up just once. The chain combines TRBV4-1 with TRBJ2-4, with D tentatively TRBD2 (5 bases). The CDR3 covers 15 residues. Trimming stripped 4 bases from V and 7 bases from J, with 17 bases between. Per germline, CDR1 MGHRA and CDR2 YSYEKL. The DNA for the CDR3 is TGCGCCAGCAGCCCTCAAGGCCGGGGTTTGAACATTCAGTACTTC. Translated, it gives CASSPQGRGLNIQYF.

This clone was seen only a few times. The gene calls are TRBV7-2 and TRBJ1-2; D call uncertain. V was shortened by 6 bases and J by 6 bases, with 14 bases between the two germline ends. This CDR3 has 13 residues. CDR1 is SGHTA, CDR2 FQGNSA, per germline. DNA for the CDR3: TGTGCCAGCAGTCCCGGCAGGCTCAATGGCTACACCTTC. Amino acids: CASSPGRLNGYTF.

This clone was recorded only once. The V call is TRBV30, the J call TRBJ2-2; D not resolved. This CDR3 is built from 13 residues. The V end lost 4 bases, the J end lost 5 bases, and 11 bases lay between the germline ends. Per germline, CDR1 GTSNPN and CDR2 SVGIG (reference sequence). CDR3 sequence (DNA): TGTGCCTGGAACTACCTACGTACCGGGGAGCTGTTTTTT. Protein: CAWNYLRTGELFF.

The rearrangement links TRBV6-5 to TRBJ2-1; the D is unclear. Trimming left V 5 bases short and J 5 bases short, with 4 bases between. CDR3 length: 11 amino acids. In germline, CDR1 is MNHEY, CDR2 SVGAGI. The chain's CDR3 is CASSTNNEQFF. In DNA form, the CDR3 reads TGTGCCAGCAGTACGAACAATGAGCAGTTCTTC.

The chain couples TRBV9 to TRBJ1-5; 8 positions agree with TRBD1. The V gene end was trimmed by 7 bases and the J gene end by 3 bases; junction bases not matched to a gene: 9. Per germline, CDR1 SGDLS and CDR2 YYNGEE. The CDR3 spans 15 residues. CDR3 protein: CASSMGTGYNQPQHF. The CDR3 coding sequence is TGTGCCAGCTCCATGGGGACAGGATACAATCAGCCCCAGCATTTT.

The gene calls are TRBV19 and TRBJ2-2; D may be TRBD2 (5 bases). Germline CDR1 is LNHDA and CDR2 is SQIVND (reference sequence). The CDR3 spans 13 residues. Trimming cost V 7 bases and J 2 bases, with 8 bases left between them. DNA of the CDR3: TGTGCCAGTATTGAGGGAAACACCGGGGAGCTGTTTTTT. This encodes CASIEGNTGELFF.

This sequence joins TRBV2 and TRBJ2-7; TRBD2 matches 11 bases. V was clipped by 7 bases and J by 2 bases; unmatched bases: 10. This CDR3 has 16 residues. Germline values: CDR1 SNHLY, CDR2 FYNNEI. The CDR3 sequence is CASMGTSGSLTYEQYF. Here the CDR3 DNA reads TGTGCCAGCATGGGGACTAGCGGTTCTCTTACCTACGAGCAGTACTTC.

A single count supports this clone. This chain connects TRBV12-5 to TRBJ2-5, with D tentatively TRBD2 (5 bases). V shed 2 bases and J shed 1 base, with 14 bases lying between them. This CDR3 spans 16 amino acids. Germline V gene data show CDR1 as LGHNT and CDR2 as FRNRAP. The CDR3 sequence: CASGLWGAAPQETQYF. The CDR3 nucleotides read TGTGCTAGTGGTTTGTGGGGAGCGGCACCCCAAGAGACCCAGTACTTC.

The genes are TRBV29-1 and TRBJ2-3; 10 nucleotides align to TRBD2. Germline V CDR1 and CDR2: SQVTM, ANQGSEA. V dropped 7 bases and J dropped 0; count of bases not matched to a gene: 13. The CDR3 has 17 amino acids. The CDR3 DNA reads TGCAGCGCCTCTCTAGCGGGGGCCCTCCCTAGCACAGATACGCAGTATTTT. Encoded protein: CSASLAGALPSTDTQYF.

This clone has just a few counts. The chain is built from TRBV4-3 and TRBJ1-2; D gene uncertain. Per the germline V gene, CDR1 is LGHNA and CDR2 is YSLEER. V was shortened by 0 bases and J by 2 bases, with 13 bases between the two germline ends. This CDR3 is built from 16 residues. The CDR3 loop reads CASSQDRGSQNYGYTF. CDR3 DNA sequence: TGCGCCAGCAGCCAAGATAGAGGATCCCAAAACTATGGCTACACCTTC.

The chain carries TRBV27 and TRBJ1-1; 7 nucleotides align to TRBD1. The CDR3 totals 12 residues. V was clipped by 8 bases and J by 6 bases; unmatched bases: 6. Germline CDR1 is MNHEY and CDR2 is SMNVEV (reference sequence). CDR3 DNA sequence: TGTGCCAGCGGTTACAGGGGCTCTGAAGCTTTCTTT. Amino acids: CASGYRGSEAFF.

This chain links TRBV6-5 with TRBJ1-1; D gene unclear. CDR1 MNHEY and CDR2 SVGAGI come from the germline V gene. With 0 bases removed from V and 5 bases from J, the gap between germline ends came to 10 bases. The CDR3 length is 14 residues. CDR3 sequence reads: CASSYSEGRTEAFF. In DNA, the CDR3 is TGTGCCAGCAGTTACTCGGAGGGAAGGACTGAAGCTTTCTTT.

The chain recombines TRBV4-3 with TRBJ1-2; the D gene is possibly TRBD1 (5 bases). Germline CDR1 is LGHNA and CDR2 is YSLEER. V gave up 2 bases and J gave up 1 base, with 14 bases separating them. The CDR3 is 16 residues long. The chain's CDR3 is CASSQFPGQVNYGYTF. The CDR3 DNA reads TGCGCCAGCAGCCAATTTCCGGGGCAGGTTAACTATGGCTACACCTTC.

The CDR3, as DNA: TGTGCCAGCAGCTTAACGTCGGGATCAGATACGCAGTATTTT. Residues: CASSLTSGSDTQYF. The chain links TRBV7-3 to TRBJ2-3; the D gene is possibly TRBD2 (5 bases). Trimming removed 0 bases from V and 4 bases from J, with 8 bases in between. From germline, CDR1 is SGHTA and CDR2 FQGTGA. This CDR3 contains 14 residues.

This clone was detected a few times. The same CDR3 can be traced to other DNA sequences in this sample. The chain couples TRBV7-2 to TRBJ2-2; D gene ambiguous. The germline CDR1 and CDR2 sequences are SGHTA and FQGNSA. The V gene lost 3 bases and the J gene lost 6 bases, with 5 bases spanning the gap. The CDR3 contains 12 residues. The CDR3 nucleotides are TGTGCCAGCAGCTTTGTCGCCGGGGAGCTGTTTTTT. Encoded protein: CASSFVAGELFF.

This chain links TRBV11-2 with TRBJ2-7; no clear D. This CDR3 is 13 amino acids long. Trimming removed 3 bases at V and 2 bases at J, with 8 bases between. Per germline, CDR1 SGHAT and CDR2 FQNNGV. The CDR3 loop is CASSFGTAYEQYF. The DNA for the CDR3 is TGTGCCAGCAGCTTTGGTACAGCCTACGAGCAGTACTTC.

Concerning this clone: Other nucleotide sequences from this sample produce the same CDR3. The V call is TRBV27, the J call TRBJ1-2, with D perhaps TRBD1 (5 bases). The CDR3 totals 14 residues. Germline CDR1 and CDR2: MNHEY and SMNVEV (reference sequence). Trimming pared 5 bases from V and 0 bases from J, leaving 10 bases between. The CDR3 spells CASSRTSANYGYTF. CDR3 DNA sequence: TGTGCCAGCAGTCGGACAAGTGCTAACTATGGCTACACCTTC.

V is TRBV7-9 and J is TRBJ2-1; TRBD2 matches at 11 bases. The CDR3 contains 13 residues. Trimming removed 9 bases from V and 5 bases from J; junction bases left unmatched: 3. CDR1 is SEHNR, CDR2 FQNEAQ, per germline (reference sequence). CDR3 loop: CASGTSGNNEQFF. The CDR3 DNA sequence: TGTGCCAGTGGGACTAGCGGCAACAATGAGCAGTTCTTC.

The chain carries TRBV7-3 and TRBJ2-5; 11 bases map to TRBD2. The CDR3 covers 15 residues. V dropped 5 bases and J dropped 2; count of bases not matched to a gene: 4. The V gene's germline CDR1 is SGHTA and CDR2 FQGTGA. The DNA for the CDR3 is TGTGCCAGCAGCCCTAGCGGGGGGTCACAAGAGACCCAGTACTTC. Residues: CASSPSGGSQETQYF.

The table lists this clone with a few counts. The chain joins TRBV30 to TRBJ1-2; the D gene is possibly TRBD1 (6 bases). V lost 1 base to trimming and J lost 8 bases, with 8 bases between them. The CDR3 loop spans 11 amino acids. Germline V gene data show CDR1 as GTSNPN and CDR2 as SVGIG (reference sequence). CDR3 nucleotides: TGTGCCTGGAGTGACGGGGGCGGCTACACCTTC. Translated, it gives CAWSDGGGYTF.

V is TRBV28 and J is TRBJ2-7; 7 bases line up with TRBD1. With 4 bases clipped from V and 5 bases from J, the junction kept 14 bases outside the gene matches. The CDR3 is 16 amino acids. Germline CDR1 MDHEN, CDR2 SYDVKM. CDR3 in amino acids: CASSSPPDRAYDEQYF. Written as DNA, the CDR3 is TGTGCCAGCAGTTCCCCCCCCGACAGGGCGTATGACGAGCAGTACTTC.